A selection of T cell receptor beta chains follows, all from one sample in a study of blood T cell repertoires in COVID-19. Libraries were prepared by immunoSEQ multiplex PCR; TCRdb keeps only in-frame clonotypes and omits some of them. The sample consists of some 200,000 clones, 70% to 90% of them appearing once. Sequenced: PBMCs or T cells enriched from blood (not recorded which). The receptors stem from a woman in her 40s with acute COVID-19. CDR3s leave out the opening cysteine and the closing phenylalanine or tryptophan. A D gene is named only where the DNA matches it firmly. Expanded clones get a size class; other rows say once, few or many, or leave the size out.

d_call clone_size j_call v_call cdr3_aa
. . TRBJ1-1 TRBV5-1 ASAGTTQRGTEAF
TRBD1 . TRBJ1-2 TRBV5-4 ASLPSQGALSGYT
. . TRBJ1-1 TRBV12-3/TRBV12-4 ASSLRQADEAF
TRBD1 . TRBJ1-1 TRBV5-8 ASSFGQGAWVNTEAF
. once TRBJ1-1 TRBV19 ASSLEARSTEAF
TRBD1 once TRBJ1-1 TRBV5-1 ASSPGPGQGRNAEAF
. . TRBJ1-2 TRBV4-3 ASSPTGSNYGYT
TRBD1 . TRBJ2-3 TRBV6-1 ASSEGGDRGDTQY
TRBD1 . TRBJ1-1 TRBV19 ASSLGQLNTEAF
TRBD1 . TRBJ1-6 TRBV6-5 ASRIDRGNSPLH
TRBD1 . TRBJ1-2 TRBV5-4 ASSVPRDRGAGGYT
. . TRBJ1-1 TRBV18 ASSPPWRGRNTEAF
. once TRBJ1-1 TRBV6-5 ASRHMNEAF
TRBD1 . TRBJ1-2 TRBV5-4 ASSSWTGANYGYT
. . TRBJ2-6 TRBV25-1 ASSESKPGANVLT
. . TRBJ2-4 TRBV5-5 ASSLGRVSY
. . TRBJ1-2 TRBV7-8 ASSPRQNYGYT
. few TRBJ1-5 TRBV10-3 AISARPHGNSNQPQH
. . TRBJ2-2 TRBV29-1 SVELINWGGNTGELF
. . TRBJ1-1 TRBV10-3 AISESQGANTEAF
. few TRBJ1-3 TRBV6-5 ASRPSYRAGNTIY
. . TRBJ1-4 TRBV5-1 ASSLLSGGASNEKLF
TRBD1 . TRBJ1-2 TRBV11-2 ASSFIDRVAGYT
. few TRBJ2-7 TRBV19 ASSTTRTYEQY
TRBD2 . TRBJ2-5 TRBV3-1/TRBV3-2 ASSQEVVAGGVETQY
TRBD1 . TRBJ1-2 TRBV4-1 ASSQDWTGEDYGYT
. . TRBJ1-2 TRBV5-4 ASSFPTQAPYGYT
. few TRBJ1-1 TRBV19 ASSMVRGNEAF
TRBD1 . TRBJ2-5 TRBV13 ASSLETGLETQY
TRBD2 . TRBJ2-5 TRBV5-4 ASSGGTSVQETQY
. . TRBJ1-1 TRBV6-5 ASSFSGDRDTEAF
. . TRBJ1-2 TRBV12-3/TRBV12-4 ASSLNHRVRYT
. . TRBJ2-5 TRBV18 ASSQGLQETQY
. . TRBJ2-1 TRBV27 ASSSTPLDYNEQF
. . TRBJ1-2 TRBV7-3 ASSLSAGTPGGYT
. . TRBJ1-1 TRBV11-2 ASSLVSGYGAF
. . TRBJ1-6 TRBV30 AWSANSPLH
TRBD2 . TRBJ2-1 TRBV10-1 ASSEGSGGPYNEQF
TRBD1 . TRBJ1-6 TRBV6-2/TRBV6-3 ASGWMRQGYSPLH
. . TRBJ1-2 TRBV19 ASTGSGGYT
TRBD1 . TRBJ1-6 TRBV4-1 ASSPRDSRNSPLH
. . TRBJ2-1 TRBV7-3 ASSPLVQF
. once TRBJ1-2 TRBV4-1 ASSHLRDTSYPNYGYT
. . TRBJ2-7 TRBV2 ASTAGTDYEQY
. . TRBJ1-3 TRBV11-2 ASSISGLSGNTIY
TRBD1 . TRBJ1-2 TRBV4-1 ASSQEQGANYGYT
TRBD1 . TRBJ1-6 TRBV11-1 ASSPQGAYYSPLH
TRBD1 . TRBJ1-2 TRBV11-2 ASSLRGDRGLYGYT
. . TRBJ1-1 TRBV5-6 ASKRRAGLNTEAF
. few TRBJ2-7 TRBV5-1 ASSYLRDISYEQY
TRBD1 . TRBJ1-1 TRBV13 ASSLGGGQGNEAF
. . TRBJ2-2 TRBV7-6 ASSHTGDASAGELF
TRBD1 . TRBJ1-2 TRBV18 ASSPTEQGIDT
TRBD1 . TRBJ1-1 TRBV19 ASSTTKTGMGNTEAF
TRBD2 . TRBJ2-2 TRBV5-1 ASSLEGLAETGELF